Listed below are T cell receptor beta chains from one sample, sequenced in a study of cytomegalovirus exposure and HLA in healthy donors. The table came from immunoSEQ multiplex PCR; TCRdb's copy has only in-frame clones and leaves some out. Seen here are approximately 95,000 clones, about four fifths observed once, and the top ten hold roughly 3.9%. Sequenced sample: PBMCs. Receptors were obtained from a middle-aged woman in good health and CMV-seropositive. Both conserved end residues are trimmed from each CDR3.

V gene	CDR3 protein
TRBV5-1	ASSLAGGEPGELF
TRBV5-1	ASSIDSTGGIEKLF
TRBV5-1	ASSLLAGTGNEQF
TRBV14	ASSQDEQGTYNEQF
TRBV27	ASTTGKDQPQH
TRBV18	ASSPGLAGAREQF
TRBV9	ASSSSGSHDEQF
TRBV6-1	ASSVQGVGNEKLF
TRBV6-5	ASSYSGGVGTGELF
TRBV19	ASSLRAGGYTDTQY
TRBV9	ASSGQGRAEYGYT
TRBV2	ASRQGNNQPQH
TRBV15	ATREPGQEYQETQY
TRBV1	TDRGGFAQF
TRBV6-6	ASSYPLTGVDTIY
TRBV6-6	ASVQGSRLGTEAF
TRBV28	ASSLWPGSRPTDTQY
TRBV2	ASSEARRELRYGYT
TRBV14	ASSVGTGGTQEQY
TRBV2	ASPASATYNEQF
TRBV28	ASSLPGSPGYT
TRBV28	ASSSQAGSSYEQY
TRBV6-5	ASGTGYGYT
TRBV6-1	ASSEASGSYNEQF
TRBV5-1	ASSYLLGGSSTDTQY
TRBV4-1	ASSQELTGRATGELF
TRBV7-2	ASSFYARTSYEQY
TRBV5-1	ASSPGQGGQPQH
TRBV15	ATSRPREGGWTDTQY
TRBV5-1	ASSLAGTYEQY
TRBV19	ASSRGTGNTEAF
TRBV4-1	ASSQEFAGTREQF
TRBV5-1	ASSSAPGTSGGKF
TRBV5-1	ASSLGPGSGEQF
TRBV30	AWRFRGPSTQY
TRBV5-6	ASSLGGQGGYGYT
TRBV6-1	ASSAGYTEQF
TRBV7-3	ASSLDRGSGELF
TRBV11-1	ASRSGGRASDTQY
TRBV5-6	ASSLAGEDTQY
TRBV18	ASSQGDRGTSYEQY
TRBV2	ASSETLNQPQH
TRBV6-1	ASSADRGLGANTEAF
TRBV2	ASKGGTGINNEQF
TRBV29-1	SASGQGTYGYT
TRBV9	ASSARLAGYEQY
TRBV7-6	ASSPDRGHTGELF
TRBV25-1	ASSGSNGMLYHSYEQY
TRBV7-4	ASSQLLGQPTNEKLF
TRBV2	ASSVGNQPQH
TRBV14	ASSALGGENQPQH
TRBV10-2	ASRRGNEQF
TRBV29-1	SVEGTSGRTDTQY
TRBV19	ASREGRVNQPQH
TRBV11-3	ASSLDLGRFYEQY
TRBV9	ASSPNLGRGSEKLF
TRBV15	ATSTRKSGTGTDTQY
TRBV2	ASSEGTVGQTQY
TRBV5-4	ASSPTPGQGAWDTQY
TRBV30	AWTSGRGRETQY